The present T cell receptor beta chain was sequenced within a study of blood T cell repertoires in COVID-19. In the study overall: There were acute and convalescent COVID-19 samples, and they came from the United States, Italy and Spain. T cells, B-cell-depleted T cells, or PBMCs supplied cDNA or gDNA.

In the authors' methods: Counts of nucleated cells, estimated from reference gene primer amplification, were obtained. The protocol was immunoSEQ multiplex PCR, while the TCRdb copy is restricted to in-frame clones and leaves out a portion. D and trimming come from the DNA, and the V and J calls and clone size come from that table. The sample has fewer than 250,000 clones, just under 85% seen once; the top ten hold less than 4.5%. This sequence originates from a man aged 50 to 60 with acute or convalescent COVID-19. Input material: peripheral blood.

The CDR3 spells CASSLRGKWIYEQYF. The CDR3 region has the DNA TGTGCCAGCAGCTTAAGGGGGAAATGGATCTACGAGCAGTACTTC. V is TRBV11-3 and J is TRBJ2-7; TRBD1 is a possible D gene (6 bases). The V end was cut by 2 bases, the J end by 3 bases, with 14 bases between. The CDR3 sequence is 15 residues long. Germline V lookup: CDR1 SGHNT, CDR2 YENEEA.